This entry is about one T cell receptor (beta chain). Its matching antigen is unknown. The data were taken from a study of radiotherapy plus CTLA-4 blockade in lung cancer. Study details: 15% to 20% of patients responded objectively, and roughly 31% achieved disease control. Findings and caveats of the study: Clones derived from tumor TCRs expanded in blood after radiotherapy plus ipilimumab.

The germline V gene has CDR1 SEHNR and CDR2 FQNEAQ (reference sequence). Losses at the gene ends were 5 bases for V and 5 bases for J; bases not matched to a gene: 3. The CDR3 is 12 residues long. Focal radiation plus CTLA-4 blockade with ipilimumab was given to patients with chemo-refractory metastatic non-small-cell lung cancer. The protocol was immunoSEQ multiplex PCR, while the TCRdb copy is restricted to in-frame clones and leaves out a portion. The data show about 110,000 clones, about four fifths seen once. The receptor's source is a human donor with non-small cell lung cancer that progressed on radiotherapy plus ipilimumab. Some clones in this sample may be carry-over from other donors' samples. This sample comprised peripheral blood, obtained from a patient treated with radiotherapy plus ipilimumab. This chain joins TRBV7-9 and TRBJ2-7; TRBD1 matches 7 bases. The CDR3 is CASSRQGDEQYF. The CDR3 nucleotides are TGTGCCAGCAGCCGACAGGGCGACGAGCAGTACTTC.